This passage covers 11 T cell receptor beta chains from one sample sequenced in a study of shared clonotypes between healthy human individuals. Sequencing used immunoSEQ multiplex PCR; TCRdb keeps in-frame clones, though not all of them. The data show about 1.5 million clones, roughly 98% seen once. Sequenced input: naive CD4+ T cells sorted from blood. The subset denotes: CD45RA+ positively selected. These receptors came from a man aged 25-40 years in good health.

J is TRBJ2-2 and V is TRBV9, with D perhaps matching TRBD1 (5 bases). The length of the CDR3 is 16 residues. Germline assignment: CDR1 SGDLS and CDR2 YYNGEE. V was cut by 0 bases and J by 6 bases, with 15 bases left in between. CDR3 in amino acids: CASSVGAAGWSGELFF. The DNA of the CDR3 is TGTGCCAGCAGCGTAGGGGCGGCAGGGTGGTCCGGGGAGCTGTTTTTT.

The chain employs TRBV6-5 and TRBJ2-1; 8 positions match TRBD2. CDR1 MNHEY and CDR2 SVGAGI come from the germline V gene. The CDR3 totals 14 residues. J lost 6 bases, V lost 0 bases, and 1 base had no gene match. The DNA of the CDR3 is TGTGCCAGCAGTTACTCACTAGCGGTCAATGAGCAGTTCTTC. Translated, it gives CASSYSLAVNEQFF.

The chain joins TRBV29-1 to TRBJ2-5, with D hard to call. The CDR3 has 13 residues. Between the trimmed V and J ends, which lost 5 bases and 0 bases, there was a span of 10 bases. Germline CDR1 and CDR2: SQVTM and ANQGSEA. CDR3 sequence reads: CSVSSSYQETQYF. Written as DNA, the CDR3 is TGCAGCGTTAGTTCCAGCTACCAAGAGACCCAGTACTTC. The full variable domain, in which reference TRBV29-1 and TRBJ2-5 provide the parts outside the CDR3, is SAVISQKPSRDICQRGTSLTIQCQVDSQVTMMFWYRQQPGQSLTLIATANQGSEATYESGFVIDKFPISRPNLTFSTLTVSNMSPEDSSIYLCSVSSSYQETQYFGPGTRLLVL.

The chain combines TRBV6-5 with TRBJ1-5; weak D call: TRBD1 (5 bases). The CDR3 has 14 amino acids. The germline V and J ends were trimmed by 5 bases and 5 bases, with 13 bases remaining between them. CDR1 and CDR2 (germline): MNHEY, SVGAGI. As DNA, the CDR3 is TGTGCCAGCAGTAGGGTCGGGACGGATCAGCCCCAGCATTTT. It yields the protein CASSRVGTDQPQHF.

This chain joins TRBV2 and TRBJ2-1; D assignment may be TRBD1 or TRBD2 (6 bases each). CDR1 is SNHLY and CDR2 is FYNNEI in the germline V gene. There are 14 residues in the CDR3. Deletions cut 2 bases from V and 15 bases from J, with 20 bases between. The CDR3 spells CASSETGAGLYRFF. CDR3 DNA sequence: TGTGCCAGCAGTGAAACGGGGGCGGGACTGTATCGGTTCTTC.

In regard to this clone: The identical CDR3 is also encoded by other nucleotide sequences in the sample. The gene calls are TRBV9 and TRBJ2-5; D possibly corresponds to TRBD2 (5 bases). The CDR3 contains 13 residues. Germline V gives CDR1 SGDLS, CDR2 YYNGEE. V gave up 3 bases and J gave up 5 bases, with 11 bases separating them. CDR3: CASSARTGETQYF. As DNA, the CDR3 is TGTGCCAGCAGCGCCCGGACGGGGGAGACCCAGTACTTC.

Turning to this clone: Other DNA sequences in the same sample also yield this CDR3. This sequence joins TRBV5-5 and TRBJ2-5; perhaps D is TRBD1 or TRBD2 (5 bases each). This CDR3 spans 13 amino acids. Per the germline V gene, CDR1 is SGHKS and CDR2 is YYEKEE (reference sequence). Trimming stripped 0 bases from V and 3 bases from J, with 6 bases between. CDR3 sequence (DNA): TGTGCCAGCAGCTTGGTGGGGGAAGAGACCCAGTACTTC. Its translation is CASSLVGEETQYF.

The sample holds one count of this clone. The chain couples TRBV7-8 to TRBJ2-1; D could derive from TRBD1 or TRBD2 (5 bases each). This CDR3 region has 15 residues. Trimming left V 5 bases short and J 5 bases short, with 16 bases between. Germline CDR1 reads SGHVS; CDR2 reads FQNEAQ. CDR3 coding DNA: TGTGCCAGCAGCCTACACCGGGACCCTCACAATGAGCAGTTCTTC. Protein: CASSLHRDPHNEQFF.

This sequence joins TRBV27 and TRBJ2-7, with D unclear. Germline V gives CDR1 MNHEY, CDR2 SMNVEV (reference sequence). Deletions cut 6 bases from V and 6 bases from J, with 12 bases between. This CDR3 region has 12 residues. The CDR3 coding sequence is TGTGCCAGCAGATGGAGTATCGGCGAGCAGTACTTC. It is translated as CASRWSIGEQYF.

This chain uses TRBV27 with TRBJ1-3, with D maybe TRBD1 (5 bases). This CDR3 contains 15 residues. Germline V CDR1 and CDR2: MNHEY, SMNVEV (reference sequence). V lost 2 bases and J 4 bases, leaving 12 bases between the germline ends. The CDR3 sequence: CASSLNSQGGNTIYF. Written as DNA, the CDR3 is TGTGCCAGCAGTTTAAATAGTCAGGGAGGAAACACCATATATTTT.

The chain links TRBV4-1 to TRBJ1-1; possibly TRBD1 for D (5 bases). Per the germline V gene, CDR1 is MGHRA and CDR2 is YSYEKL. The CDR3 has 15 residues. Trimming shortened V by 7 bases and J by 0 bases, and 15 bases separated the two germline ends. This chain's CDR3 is CASIPTQGVNTEAFF. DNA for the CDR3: TGCGCCAGCATTCCCACGCAGGGAGTGAACACTGAAGCTTTCTTT.